This TCR beta chain is from a study of blood T cell repertoires in COVID-19 (TCRdb year 2020). Some background on the complete study: Collaborator samples came from the United States, Italy and Spain and covered acute and convalescent phases of COVID-19. The repertoires were made available in a free public database intended to serve as a resource for research on the immune response to SARS-CoV-2. HLA class I and class II types, where available, came from metadata supplied by the sample provider rather than from assay-based typing. Nearly every sample came with metadata listing a de-identified subject ID, COVID-19 status, age in years and sex. The prospective study material was composed of cDNA or gDNA derived from T cells, B-cell-depleted T cells, or PBMCs. The samples were drawn from two sources: the first 160 participants of the ongoing ImmuneRACE study, and over 1,000 subjects contributed by 6 global collaborators. Subjects who had been exposed to COVID-19, were actively infected with it, or had recovered from it provided the deeply sampled blood TCRbeta repertoires that made up the dataset. Overall results and qualifications from the work: How much clinical and demographic metadata was included differed by source and by participant, and the metadata was provided uncurated.

Comments on this clone: It lacks a known antigen. No much larger clone exists at a distance of one base, and base qualities are not known.

The CDR3 starts with the cysteine, ends with the phenylalanine, and has 12 residues. CDR3 DNA is the only sequence kept; it has 36 bases, read in frame from the first base. Taken from the germline V gene, the CDR1 and CDR2 loops are SNHLY and FYNNEI. V and J are trimmed by 4 bases and 13 bases, and the gene matches miss 5 bases of the junction. TCRbeta CDR3 regions were amplified from genomic DNA by means of the immunoSEQ Assay, a bias-controlled multiplex PCR. The paper's data handling went like this. Within the assay, amplification of reference gene primers was used to estimate how many nucleated cells each sample contained. To quantify the absolute abundance of each unique TCRbeta CDR3 rearrangement, sequence reads were collapsed and filtered. For each sample, productive Simpson clonality was calculated as the square root of Simpson's diversity index across productive rearrangements. TCRdb mirrors the immuneACCESS table, restricted to in-frame sequences. Some clones are absent from its copies; in checked studies, under half trace to an unresolved V gene, and the reason for the others is unknown. Clonal size and the V and J genes are those of that table, whereas D and trimming came from the DNA. Within this sample are a few hundred thousand clones, with approximately 89% of them counted one time only. The ten largest clones add up to roughly 10% of the sample.

One collaborating source in Seattle enrolled patients during active infection and followed them longitudinally through the course of disease. Collaborating institutions collected whole blood in K2EDTA tubes following their own protocols. For TCRbeta analysis, collaborator samples were shipped as frozen whole blood, as isolated PBMCs, or as DNA extracted from either sample type. The TCR sequence derives from a woman in her 70s with COVID-19, enrolled during active disease. Sequencing was carried out using peripheral blood. In this chain, TRBV2 is recombined with TRBJ1-4, with 8 junctional bases fitting TRBD1. The CDR3: CASSGDRGRLFF. The nucleotides read TGTGCCAGCAGTGGAGACAGGGGAAGACTGTTTTTT. The CDR3, completed at both ends by the reference TRBV2 and TRBJ1-4 genes, gives the full variable domain EPEVTQTPSHQVTQMGQEVILRCVPISNHLYFYWYRQILGQKVEFLVSFYNNEISEKSEIFDDQFSVERPDGSNFTLKIRSTKLEDSAMYFCASSGDRGRLFFGSGTQLSVL.